Below, one TCR beta chain is given with its context. The sample belongs to a study of cytomegalovirus exposure and HLA in healthy donors. PCR employed 60 Vbeta and 13 Jbeta primers. The protocol was immunoSEQ multiplex PCR, while the TCRdb copy is restricted to in-frame clones and leaves out a portion. The table lists about 240,000 clones, around 80% of them singletons. The germline V gene has CDR1 SGDLS and CDR2 YYNGEE. This CDR3 comprises 16 residues. V shed 0 bases and J 5 bases; nucleotides not matched to a gene: 9. The chain joins TRBV9 to TRBJ2-7; 9 bases fit TRBD2. The TCR sequence derives from a woman aged 60-70 years in good health and CMV-seropositive. Material for sequencing was PBMCs. CDR3 residues: CASSVDPSGTRNEQYF. The CDR3 nucleotides are TGTGCCAGCAGCGTAGATCCTAGCGGGACAAGGAACGAGCAGTACTTC.